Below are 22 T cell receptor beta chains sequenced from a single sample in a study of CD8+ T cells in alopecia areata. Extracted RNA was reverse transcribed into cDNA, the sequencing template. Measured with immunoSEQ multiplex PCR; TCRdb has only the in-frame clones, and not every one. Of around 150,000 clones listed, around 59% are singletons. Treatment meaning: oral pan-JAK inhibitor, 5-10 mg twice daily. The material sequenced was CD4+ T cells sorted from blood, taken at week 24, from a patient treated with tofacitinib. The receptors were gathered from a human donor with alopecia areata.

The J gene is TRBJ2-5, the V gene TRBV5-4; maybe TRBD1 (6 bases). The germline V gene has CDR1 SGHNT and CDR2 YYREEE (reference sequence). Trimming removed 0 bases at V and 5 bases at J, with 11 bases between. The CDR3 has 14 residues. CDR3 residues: CASSLAGAPETQYF. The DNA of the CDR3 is TGTGCCAGCAGCTTGGCAGGGGCCCCGGAGACCCAGTACTTC.

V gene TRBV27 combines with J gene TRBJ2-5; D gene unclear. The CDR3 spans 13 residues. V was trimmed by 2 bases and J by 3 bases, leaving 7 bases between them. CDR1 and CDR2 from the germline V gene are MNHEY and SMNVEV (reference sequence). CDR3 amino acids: CASSLNAEETQYF. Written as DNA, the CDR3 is TGTGCCAGCAGTTTAAATGCAGAAGAGACCCAGTACTTC.

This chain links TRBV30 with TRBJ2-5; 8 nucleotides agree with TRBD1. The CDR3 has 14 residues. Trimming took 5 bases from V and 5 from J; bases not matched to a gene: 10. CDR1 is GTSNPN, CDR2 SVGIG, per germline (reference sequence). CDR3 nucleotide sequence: TGTGCCTGGTGCCGGACAGGGCGATGGGAGACCCAGTACTTC. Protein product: CAWCRTGRWETQYF.

This CDR3 is CASSVVVRNTEAFF. CDR3 nucleotide sequence: TGTGCCAGCAGCGTAGTCGTCAGGAACACTGAAGCTTTCTTT. The chain combines TRBV9 with TRBJ1-1; D is undetermined. The V end lost 0 bases, the J end lost 1 base, and 7 bases lay between the germline ends. The length of the CDR3 is 14 residues. In germline, CDR1 is SGDLS, CDR2 YYNGEE.

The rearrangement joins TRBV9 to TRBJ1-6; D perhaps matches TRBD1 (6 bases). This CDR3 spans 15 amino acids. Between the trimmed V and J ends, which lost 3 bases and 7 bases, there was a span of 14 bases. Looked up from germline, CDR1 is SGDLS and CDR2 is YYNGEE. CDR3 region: CASSANRALNSPLHF. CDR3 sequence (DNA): TGTGCCAGCAGCGCCAACAGGGCCCTCAATTCACCCCTCCACTTT.

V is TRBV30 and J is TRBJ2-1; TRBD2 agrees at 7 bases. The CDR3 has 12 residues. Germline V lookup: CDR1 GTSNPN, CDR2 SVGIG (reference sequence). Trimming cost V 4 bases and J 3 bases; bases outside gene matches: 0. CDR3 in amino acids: CAWTGGYNEQFF. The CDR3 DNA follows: TGTGCCTGGACGGGGGGCTACAATGAGCAGTTCTTC.

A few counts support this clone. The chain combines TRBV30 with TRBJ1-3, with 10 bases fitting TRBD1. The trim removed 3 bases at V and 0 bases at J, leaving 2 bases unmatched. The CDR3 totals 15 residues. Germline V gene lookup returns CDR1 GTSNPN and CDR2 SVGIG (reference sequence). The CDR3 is CAWRDRGISGNTIYF. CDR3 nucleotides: TGTGCCTGGAGGGACAGGGGGATCTCTGGAAACACCATATATTTT. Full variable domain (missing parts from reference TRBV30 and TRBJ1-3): SQTIHQWPATLVQPVGSPLSLECTVEGTSNPNLYWYRQAAGRGLQLLFYSVGIGQISSEVPQNLSASRPQDRQFILSSKKLLLSDSGFYLCAWRDRGISGNTIYFGEGSWLTVV.

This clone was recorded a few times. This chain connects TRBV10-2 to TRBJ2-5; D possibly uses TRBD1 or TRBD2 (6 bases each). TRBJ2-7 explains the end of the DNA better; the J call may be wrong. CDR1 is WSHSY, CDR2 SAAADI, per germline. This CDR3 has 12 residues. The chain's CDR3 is CASQGGNYEQYF. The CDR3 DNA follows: TGCGCCAGCCAAGGGGGGAACTACGAGCAGTACTTC.

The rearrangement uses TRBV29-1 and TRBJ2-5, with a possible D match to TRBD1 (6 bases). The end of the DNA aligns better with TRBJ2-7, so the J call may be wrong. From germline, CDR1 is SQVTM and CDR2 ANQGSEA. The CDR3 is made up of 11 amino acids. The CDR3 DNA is TGCAGCGTCGGACAGCCCTACGAGCAGTACTTC. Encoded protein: CSVGQPYEQYF.

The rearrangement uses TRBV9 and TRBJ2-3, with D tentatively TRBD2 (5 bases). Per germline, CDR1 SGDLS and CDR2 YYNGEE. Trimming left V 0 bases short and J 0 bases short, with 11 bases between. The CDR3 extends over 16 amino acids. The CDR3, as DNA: TGTGCCAGCAGCGTAGGTAATAGCGCAAGCACAGATACGCAGTATTTT. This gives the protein CASSVGNSASTDTQYF.

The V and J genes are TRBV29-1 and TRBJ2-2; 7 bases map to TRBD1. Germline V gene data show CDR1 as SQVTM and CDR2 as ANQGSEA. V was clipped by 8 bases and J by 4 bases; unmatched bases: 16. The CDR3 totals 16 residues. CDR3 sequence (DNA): TGCAGCATTTGGGGAACGACAGGGATCGGCACCGGGGAGCTGTTTTTT. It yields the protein CSIWGTTGIGTGELFF.

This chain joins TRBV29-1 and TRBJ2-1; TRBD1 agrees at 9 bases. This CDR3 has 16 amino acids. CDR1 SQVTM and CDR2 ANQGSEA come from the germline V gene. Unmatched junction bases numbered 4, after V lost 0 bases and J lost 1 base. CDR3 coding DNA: TGCAGCGTTGAAGAGAACAGGGGGCTATCCTACAATGAGCAGTTCTTC. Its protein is CSVEENRGLSYNEQFF.

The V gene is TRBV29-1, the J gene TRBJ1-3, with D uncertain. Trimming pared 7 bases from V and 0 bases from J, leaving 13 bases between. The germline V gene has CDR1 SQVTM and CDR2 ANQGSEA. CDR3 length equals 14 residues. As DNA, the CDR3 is TGCAGCGCCCTGGACGGCGGCTCTGGAAACACCATATATTTT. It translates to CSALDGGSGNTIYF.

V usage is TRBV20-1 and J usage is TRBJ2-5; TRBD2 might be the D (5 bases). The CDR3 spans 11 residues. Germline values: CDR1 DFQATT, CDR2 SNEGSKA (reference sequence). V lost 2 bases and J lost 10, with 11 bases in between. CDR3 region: CSARSPRGQYF. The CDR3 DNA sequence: TGCAGTGCTAGATCCCCCCGGGGCCAGTACTTC.

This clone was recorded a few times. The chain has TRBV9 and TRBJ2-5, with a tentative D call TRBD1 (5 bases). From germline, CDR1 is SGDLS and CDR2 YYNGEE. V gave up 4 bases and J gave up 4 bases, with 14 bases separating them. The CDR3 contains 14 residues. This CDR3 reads CASSRTQGTETQYF. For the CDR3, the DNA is TGTGCCAGCAGCCGAACCCAGGGTACAGAGACCCAGTACTTC.

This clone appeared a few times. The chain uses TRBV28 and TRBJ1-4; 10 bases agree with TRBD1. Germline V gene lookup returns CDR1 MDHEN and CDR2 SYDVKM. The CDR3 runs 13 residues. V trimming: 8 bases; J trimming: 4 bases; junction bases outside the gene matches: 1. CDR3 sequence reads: CASGTGDNEKLFF. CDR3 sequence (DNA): TGTGCCAGCGGGACAGGGGATAATGAAAAACTGTTTTTT.

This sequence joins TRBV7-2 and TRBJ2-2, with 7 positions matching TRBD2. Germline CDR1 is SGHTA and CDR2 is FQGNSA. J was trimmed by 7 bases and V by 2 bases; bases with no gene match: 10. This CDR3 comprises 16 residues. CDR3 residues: CASSLLSSGLGGELFF. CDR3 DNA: TGTGCCAGCAGCTTACTATCTAGCGGTTTGGGCGGGGAGCTGTTTTTT. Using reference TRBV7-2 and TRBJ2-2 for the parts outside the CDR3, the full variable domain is GAGVSQSPSNKVTEKGKDVELRCDPISGHTALYWYRQSLGQGLEFLIYFQGNSAPDKSGLPSDRFSAERTGGSVSTLTIQRTQQEDSAVYLCASSLLSSGLGGELFFGEGSRLTVL.

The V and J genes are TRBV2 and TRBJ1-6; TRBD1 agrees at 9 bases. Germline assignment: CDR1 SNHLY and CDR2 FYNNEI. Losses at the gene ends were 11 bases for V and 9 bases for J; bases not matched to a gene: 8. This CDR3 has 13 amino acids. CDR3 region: CAGTGRRGSPLHF. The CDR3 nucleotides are TGTGCCGGGACAGGGCGTCGAGGTTCACCCCTCCACTTT.

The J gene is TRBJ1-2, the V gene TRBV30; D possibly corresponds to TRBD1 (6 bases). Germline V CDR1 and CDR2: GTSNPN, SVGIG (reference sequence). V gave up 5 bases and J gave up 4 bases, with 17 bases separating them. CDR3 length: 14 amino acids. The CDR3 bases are TGTGCCTGGGGGGGCCAGGGAAGGCGCTATGGCTACACCTTC. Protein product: CAWGGQGRRYGYTF. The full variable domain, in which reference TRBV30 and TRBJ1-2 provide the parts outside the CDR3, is SQTIHQWPATLVQPVGSPLSLECTVEGTSNPNLYWYRQAAGRGLQLLFYSVGIGQISSEVPQNLSASRPQDRQFILSSKKLLLSDSGFYLCAWGGQGRRYGYTFGSGTRLTVV.

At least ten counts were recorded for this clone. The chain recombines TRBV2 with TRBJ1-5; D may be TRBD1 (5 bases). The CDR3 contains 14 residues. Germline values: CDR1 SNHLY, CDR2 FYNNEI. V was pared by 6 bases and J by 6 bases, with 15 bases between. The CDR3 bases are TGTGCCAGCAGCTCGGGGCAGGGTAGTCAGCCCCAGCATTTT. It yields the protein CASSSGQGSQPQHF. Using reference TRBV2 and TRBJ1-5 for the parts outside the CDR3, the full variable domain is EPEVTQTPSHQVTQMGQEVILRCVPISNHLYFYWYRQILGQKVEFLVSFYNNEISEKSEIFDDQFSVERPDGSNFTLKIRSTKLEDSAMYFCASSSGQGSQPQHFGDGTRLSIL.

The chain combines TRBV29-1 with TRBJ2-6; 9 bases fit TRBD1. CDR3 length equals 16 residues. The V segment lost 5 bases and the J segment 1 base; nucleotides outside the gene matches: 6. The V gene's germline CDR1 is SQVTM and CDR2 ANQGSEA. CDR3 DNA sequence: TGCAGCGTTCCGGGACAGGGCTTATCTGGGGCCAACGTCCTGACTTTC. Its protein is CSVPGQGLSGANVLTF.

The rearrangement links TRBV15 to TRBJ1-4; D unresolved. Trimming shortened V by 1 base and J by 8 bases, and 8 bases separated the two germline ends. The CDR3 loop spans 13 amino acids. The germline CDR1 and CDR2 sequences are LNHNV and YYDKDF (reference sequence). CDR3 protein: CATSRVREEKLFF. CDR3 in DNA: TGTGCCACCAGCAGAGTGAGAGAGGAAAAACTGTTTTTT.